The present T cell receptor beta chain was sequenced within a study of tumor and adjacent non-tumor tissue in lung cancer. Overall study results and limits: Tumor repertoires had a smaller top 100 clone share than normal lung.

A modified ARM-PCR protocol with three rounds of nested PCR amplified TCRbeta. TCRdb reprocessed the multiplex PCR reads with MiXCR, giving one entry per CDR3 protein. Among more than 35,000 distinct CDR3 sequences listed, roughly two thirds were seen once. RNA was extracted from bulk tissue without any cell sorting. Distant lung tissue was collected more than 3 cm away from the tumor edge. Regarding this clonotype: What it binds is unknown. Because the CDR3 is missing its conserved closing phenylalanine or tryptophan, this is likely a read error. No DNA is shown, since the ends of the CDR3 on it are uncertain; the CDR3 is the one TCRdb lists.

The sequence derives from a middle-aged woman with non-small cell lung cancer. Material for sequencing was distant non-tumor lung tissue.

The CDR3 spells CASSLDRGPHL. V gene TRBV11-3 combines with J gene TRBJ2-5. Germline V lookup: CDR1 SGHNT, CDR2 YENEEA. The CDR3 spans 11 residues, counting both ends.